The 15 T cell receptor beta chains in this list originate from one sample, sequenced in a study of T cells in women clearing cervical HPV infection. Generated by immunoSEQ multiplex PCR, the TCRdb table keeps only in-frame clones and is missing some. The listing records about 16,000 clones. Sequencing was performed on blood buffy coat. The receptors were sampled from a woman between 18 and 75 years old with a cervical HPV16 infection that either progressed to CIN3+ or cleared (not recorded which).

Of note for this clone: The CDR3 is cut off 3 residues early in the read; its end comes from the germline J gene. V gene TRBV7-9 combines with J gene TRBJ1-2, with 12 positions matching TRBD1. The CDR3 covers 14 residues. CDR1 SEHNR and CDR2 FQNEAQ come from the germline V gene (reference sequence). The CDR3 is CASSPGTGGGGYTF. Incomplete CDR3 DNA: TGTGCCAGCAGCCCCGGGACAGGGGGCGGAGGC.

The CDR3 DNA, read in part, is TGCGCCAGCAGCTTGGACCTAGCGGAAAGCACAGATACG. Translating gives CASSLDLAESTDT. The whole CDR3 protein is CASSLDLAESTDTQYF. V usage is TRBV5-1 and J usage is TRBJ2-3; 7 bases line up with TRBD2. The CDR3 is cut off 3 residues early in the read; its end comes from the germline J gene. The CDR3 loop spans 16 amino acids. Germline V gene data show CDR1 as SGHRS and CDR2 as YFSETQ. V trimming: 0 bases; J trimming: 0 bases; junction bases outside the gene matches: 4.

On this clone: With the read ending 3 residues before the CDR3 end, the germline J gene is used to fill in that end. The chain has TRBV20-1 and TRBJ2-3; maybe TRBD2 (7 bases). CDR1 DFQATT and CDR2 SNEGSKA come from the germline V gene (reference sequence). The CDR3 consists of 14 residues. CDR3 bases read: TGCAGTGCTCCACCCCTCGGCGGGGGCGAGACG. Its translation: CSAPPLGGGET. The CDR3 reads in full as CSAPPLGGGETQYF.

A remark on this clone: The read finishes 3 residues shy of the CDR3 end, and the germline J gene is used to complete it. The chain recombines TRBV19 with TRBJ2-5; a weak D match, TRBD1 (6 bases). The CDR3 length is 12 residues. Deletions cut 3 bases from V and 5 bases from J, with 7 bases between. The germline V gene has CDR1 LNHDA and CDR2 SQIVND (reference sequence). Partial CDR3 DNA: TGTGCCAGTAGTATTCAGGGGGAGACC. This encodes CASSIQGET. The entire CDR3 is CASSIQGETQYF. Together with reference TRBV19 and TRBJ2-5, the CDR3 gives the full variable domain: DGGITQSPKYLFRKEGQNVTLSCEQNLNHDAMYWYRQDPGQGLRLIYYSQIVNDFQKGDIAEGYSVSREKKESFPLTVTSAQKNPTAFYLCASSIQGETQYFGPGTRLLVL.

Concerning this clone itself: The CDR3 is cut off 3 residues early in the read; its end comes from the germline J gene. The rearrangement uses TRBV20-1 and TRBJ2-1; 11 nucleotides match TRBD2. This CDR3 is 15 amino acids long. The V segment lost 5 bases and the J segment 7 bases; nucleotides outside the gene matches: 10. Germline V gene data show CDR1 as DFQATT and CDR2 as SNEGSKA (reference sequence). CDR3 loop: CSAVRTSGRLNEQFF. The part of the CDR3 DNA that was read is TGCAGTGCTGTCCGTACTAGCGGGAGACTAAATGAG.

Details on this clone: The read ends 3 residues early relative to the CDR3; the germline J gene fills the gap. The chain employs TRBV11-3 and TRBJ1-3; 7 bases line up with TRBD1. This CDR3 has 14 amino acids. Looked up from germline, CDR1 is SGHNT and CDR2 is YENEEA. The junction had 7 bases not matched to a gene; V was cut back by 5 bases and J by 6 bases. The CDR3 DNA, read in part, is TGTGCCAGCAGCCTAGGGGACAGCCCAAACACC. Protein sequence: CASSLGDSPNT. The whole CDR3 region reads CASSLGDSPNTIYF.

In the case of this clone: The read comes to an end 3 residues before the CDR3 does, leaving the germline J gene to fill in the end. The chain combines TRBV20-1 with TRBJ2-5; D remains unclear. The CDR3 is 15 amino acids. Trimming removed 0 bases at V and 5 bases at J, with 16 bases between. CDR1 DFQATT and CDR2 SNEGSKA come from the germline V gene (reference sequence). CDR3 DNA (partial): TGCAGTGCTAGAGACCTCCGGGTCGGAGTGGAGACC. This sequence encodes CSARDLRVGVET. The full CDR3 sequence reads CSARDLRVGVETQYF.

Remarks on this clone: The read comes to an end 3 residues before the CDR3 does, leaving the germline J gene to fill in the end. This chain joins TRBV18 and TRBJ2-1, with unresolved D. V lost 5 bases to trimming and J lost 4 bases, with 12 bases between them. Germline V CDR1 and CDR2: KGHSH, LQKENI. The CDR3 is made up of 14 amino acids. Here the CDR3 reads CASSTSQLYNEQFF. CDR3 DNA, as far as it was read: TGTGCCAGCTCAACCTCACAGCTGTACAATGAG.

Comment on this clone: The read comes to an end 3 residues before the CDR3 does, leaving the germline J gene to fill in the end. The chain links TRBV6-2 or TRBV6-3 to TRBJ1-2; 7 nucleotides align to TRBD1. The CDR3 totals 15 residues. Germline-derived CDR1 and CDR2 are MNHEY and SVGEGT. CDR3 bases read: TGTGCCAGCAGAAGACAGGGTTCCATCGCCTACGAC. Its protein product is CASRRQGSIAYD. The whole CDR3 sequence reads CASRRQGSIAYDYTF.

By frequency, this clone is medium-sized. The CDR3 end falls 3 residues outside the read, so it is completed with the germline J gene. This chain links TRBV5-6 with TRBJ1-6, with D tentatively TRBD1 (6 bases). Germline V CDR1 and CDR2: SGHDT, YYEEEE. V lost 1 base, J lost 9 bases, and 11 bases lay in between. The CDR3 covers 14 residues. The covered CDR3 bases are TGTGCCAGCAGCTTGAGAGGGGGGGGTTCACCC. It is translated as CASSLRGGGSP. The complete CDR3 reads CASSLRGGGSPLHF.

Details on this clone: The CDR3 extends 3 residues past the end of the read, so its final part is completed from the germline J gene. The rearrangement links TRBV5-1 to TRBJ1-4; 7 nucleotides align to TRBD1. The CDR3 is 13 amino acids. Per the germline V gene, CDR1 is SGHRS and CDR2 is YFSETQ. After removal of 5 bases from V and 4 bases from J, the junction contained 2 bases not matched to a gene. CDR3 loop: CASSRGRNEKLFF. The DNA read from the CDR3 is TGCGCCAGCAGTAGGGGGCGTAATGAAAAA.

The CDR3 is CASRRAGGMSGDTQYF. Incomplete CDR3 DNA: TGCGCCAGCAGGAGGGCAGGGGGGATGTCGGGAGATACG. V usage is TRBV5-1 and J usage is TRBJ2-3; possibly TRBD1 for D (7 bases). The CDR3 end lies 3 residues beyond the end of the read and is filled in from the germline J gene. V was clipped by 5 bases and J by 5 bases, with 21 bases between them. This CDR3 region has 16 residues. Germline-derived CDR1 and CDR2 are SGHRS and YFSETQ.

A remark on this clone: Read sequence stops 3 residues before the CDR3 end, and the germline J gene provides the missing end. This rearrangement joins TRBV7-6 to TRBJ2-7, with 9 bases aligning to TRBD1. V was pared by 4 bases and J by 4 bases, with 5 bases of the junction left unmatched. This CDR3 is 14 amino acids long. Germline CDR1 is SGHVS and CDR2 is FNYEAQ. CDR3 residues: CASSSWTGDYEQYF. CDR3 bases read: TGTGCCAGCAGCTCCTGGACAGGGGATTACGAG.

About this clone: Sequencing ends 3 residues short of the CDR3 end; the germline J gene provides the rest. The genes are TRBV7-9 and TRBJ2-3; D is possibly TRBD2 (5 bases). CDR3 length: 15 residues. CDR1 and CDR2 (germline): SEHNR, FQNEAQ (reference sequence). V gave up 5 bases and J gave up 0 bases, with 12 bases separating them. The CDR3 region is CASSLMRTSTDTQYF. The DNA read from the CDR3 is TGTGCCAGCAGCCTCATGCGGACTAGCACAGATACG.

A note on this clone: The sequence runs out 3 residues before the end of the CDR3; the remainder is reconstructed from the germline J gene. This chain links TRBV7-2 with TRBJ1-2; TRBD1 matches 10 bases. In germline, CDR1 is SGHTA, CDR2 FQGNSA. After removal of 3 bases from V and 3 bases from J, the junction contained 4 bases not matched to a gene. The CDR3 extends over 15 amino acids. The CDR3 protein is CASSFDRGLDYGYTF. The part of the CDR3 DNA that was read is TGTGCCAGCAGCTTTGACAGGGGGCTTGACTATGGC.